This T cell receptor beta chain was observed in a study of blood T cell repertoires in COVID-19. Background on the study: Samples of COVID-19 (acute and convalescent) were obtained from the United States, Italy and Spain. From T cells, B-cell-depleted T cells, or PBMCs came the material, which was cDNA or gDNA.

In the original analysis: For nucleated cells, counts were estimated from reference gene primer amplification. Produced via immunoSEQ multiplex PCR; TCRdb's table is partial and in-frame only. The V and J calls and clone size were taken over from that table, and D and trimming were inferred from the DNA. The data show roughly 100,000 clones, roughly 82% seen once. Germline V gene sequence: CDR1 LNHDA, CDR2 SQIVND (reference sequence). The V and J ends lost 7 bases and 4 bases respectively, with 11 bases between them. The CDR3 totals 13 residues. V usage is TRBV19 and J usage is TRBJ1-5; D remains unclear. This receptor was taken from a human donor in a cohort sampled during active COVID-19. Sequenced: peripheral blood. CDR3 residues: CASTDYTNQPQHF. In DNA form, the CDR3 reads TGTGCCAGTACCGACTATACGAATCAGCCCCAGCATTTT.